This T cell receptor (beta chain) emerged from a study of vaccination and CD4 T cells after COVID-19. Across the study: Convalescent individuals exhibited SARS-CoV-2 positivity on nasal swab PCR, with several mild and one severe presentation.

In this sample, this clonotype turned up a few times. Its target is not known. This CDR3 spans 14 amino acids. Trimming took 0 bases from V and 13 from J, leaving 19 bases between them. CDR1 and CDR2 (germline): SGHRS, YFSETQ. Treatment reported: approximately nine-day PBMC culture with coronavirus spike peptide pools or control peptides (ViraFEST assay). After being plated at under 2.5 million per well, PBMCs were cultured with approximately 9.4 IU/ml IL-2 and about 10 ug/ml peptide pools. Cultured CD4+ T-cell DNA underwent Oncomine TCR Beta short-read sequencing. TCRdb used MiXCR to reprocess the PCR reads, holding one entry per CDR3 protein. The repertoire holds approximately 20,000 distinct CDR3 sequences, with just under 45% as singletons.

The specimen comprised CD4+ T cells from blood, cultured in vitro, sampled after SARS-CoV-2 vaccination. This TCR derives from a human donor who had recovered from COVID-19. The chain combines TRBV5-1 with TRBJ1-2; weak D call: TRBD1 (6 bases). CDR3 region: CASSLGGTAGDPTF. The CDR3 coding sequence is TGCGCCAGCAGCTTGGGGGGGACCGCAGGGGATCCCACCTTC.